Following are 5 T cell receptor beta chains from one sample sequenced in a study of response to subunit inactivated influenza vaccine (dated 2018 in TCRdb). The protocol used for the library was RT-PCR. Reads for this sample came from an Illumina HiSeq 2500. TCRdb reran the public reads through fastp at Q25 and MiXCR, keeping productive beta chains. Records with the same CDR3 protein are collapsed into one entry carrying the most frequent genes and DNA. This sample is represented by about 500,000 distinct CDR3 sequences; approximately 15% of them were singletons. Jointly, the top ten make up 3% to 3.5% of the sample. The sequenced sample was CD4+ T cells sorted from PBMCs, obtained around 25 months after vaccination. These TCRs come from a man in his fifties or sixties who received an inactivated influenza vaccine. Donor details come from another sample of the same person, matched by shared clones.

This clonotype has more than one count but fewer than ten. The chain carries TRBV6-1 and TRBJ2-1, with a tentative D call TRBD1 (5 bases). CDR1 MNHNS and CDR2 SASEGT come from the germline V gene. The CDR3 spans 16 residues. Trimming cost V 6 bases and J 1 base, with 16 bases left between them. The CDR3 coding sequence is TGTGCCAGCAGGGACATTATCGACAGTTCCTACAATGAGCAGTTCTTC. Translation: CASRDIIDSSYNEQFF.

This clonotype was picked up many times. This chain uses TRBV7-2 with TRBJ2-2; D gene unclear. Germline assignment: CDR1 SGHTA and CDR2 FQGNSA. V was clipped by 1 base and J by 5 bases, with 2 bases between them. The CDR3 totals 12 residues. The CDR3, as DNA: TGTGCCAGCAGCTTAGAGACCGGGGAGCTGTTTTTT. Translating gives CASSLETGELFF. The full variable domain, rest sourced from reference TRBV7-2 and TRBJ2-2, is GAGVSQSPSNKVTEKGKDVELRCDPISGHTALYWYRQSLGQGLEFLIYFQGNSAPDKSGLPSDRFSAERTGGSVSTLTIQRTQQEDSAVYLCASSLETGELFFGEGSRLTVL.

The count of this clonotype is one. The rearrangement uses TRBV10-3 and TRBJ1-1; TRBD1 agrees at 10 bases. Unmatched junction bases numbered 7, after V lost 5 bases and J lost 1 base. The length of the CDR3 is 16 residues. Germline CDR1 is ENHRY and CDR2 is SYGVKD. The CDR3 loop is CAISQGQGIRNTEAFF. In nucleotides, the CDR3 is TGTGCCATCAGTCAGGGACAGGGGATTCGGAACACTGAAGCTTTCTTT.

The chain's CDR3 is CASSLAGTGGNEKLFF. CDR3 DNA: TGTGCCAGCAGCTTAGCTGGGACAGGGGGGAATGAAAAACTGTTTTTT. The chain is built from TRBV7-2 and TRBJ1-4; 11 bases agree with TRBD1. V lost 0 bases to trimming and J lost 5 bases; unmatched junction nucleotides: 2. CDR1 and CDR2 from the germline V gene are SGHTA and FQGNSA. This CDR3 has 16 amino acids.

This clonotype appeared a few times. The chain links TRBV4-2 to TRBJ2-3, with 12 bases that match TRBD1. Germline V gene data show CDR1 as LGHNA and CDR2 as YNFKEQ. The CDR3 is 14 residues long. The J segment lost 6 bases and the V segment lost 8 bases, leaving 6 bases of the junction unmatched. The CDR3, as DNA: TGTGCCAGCGGACGGGACAGGGGGCCGGATACGCAGTATTTT. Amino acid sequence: CASGRDRGPDTQYF.